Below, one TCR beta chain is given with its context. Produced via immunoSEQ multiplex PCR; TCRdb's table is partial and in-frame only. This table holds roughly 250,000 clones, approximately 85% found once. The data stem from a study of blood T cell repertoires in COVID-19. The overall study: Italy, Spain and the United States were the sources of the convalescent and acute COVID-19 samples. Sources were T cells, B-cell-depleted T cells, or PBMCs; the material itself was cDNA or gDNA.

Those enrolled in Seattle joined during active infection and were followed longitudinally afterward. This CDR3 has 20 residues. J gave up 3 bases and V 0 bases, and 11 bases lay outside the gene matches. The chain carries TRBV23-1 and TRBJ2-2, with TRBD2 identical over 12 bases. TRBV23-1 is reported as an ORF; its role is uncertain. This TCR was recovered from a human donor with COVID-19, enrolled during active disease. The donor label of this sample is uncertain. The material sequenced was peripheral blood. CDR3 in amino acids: CASSQSEHRTSGRYTGELFF. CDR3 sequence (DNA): TGCGCCAGCAGTCAATCCGAACACCGTACTAGCGGGAGGTACACCGGGGAGCTGTTTTTT.